The subject of this entry is one T cell receptor beta chain. V gave up 1 base and J gave up 3 bases, with 7 bases separating them. The CDR3 contains 14 residues. Per the germline V gene, CDR1 is MGHRA and CDR2 is YSYEKL. TCRdb's table, derived via immunoSEQ multiplex PCR, lists solely in-frame clones and lacks some. The sample contains about 130,000 clones, about 84% of which appear only once. Time point denoted: peripheral blood 6 weeks after treatment start. This record belongs to a study of PD-L1 blockade in urothelial cancer. The chain carries TRBV4-1 and TRBJ1-5; a weak D match, TRBD1 (5 bases). The specimen comprised PBMCs, sampled around atezolizumab (anti-PD-L1) treatment. The receptor was isolated from a man over 45 with urothelial cancer. Here the CDR3 reads CASSQGQNNQPQHF. DNA for the CDR3: TGCGCCAGCAGCCAAGGACAGAACAATCAGCCCCAGCATTTT.